What follows are 19 T cell receptor beta chains derived from one specimen sequenced in a study of OX40 agonist ivuxolimab in advanced cancers. The assay was immunoSEQ multiplex PCR, and TCRdb's table has in-frame clones only and misses some. The profile shows 25,000 to 35,000 clones, less than 90% of them singletons. The sequenced sample was CD4+ or CD8+ T cells sorted from blood, obtained in a trial of the OX40 agonist ivuxolimab. These receptors were taken from an adult with an advanced solid tumor such as melanoma, head and neck, liver or kidney cancer.

CDR3 protein: CASSQDQGLAGDTQYF. The CDR3 DNA follows: TGTGCCAGCAGCCAAGATCAGGGACTAGCGGGAGATACGCAGTATTTT. The chain has TRBV14 and TRBJ2-3; 12 bases are shared with TRBD2. Per germline, CDR1 SGHDN and CDR2 FVKESK. Germline trimming cut 0 bases from V and 5 bases from J; bases unmatched to any gene: 3. This CDR3 has 16 amino acids.

V is TRBV7-8 and J is TRBJ1-1, with D tentatively TRBD1 (5 bases). CDR1 SGHVS and CDR2 FQNEAQ come from the germline V gene. The V and J ends lost 5 bases and 0 bases respectively, with 19 bases between them. The CDR3 spans 17 residues. CDR3 residues: CASSHPTGGTMNTEAFF. The CDR3 region has the DNA TGTGCCAGCAGCCATCCTACAGGCGGGACGATGAACACTGAAGCTTTCTTT.

With respect to this clone: The junction departs from germline at one end; a sequencing error may be responsible. The rearrangement links TRBV5-4 to TRBJ2-2; perhaps TRBD2 as D (6 bases). The CDR3 runs 14 residues. Germline V gene sequence: CDR1 SGHNT, CDR2 YYREEE (reference sequence). CDR3 in DNA: TGTGCCAGCACCAAGGGAGGCAACATCGGGGAGCTGTTTTTT. Translated: CASTKGGNIGELFF. Full variable domain (missing parts from reference TRBV5-4 and TRBJ2-2): ETGVTQSPTHLIKTRGQQVTLRCSSQSGHNTVSWYQQALGQGPQFIFQYYREEENGRGNFPPRFSGLQFPNYSSELNVNALELDDSALYLCASTKGGNIGELFFGEGSRLTVL.

The CDR3 region has the DNA TGTGCCAGCAGTTTAAACGGGGGGATAGAGACCCAGTACTTC. Its protein product is CASSLNGGIETQYF. This chain uses TRBV27 with TRBJ2-5; 7 nucleotides align to TRBD2. After removal of 2 bases from V and 4 bases from J, the junction contained 4 bases not matched to a gene. The length of the CDR3 is 14 residues. CDR1 is MNHEY, CDR2 SMNVEV, per germline (reference sequence).

As for this clone: It is unclear where the CDR3 begins or ends on the DNA, so no DNA is shown, and the CDR3 is as TCRdb lists it. V and J are TRBV14 and TRBJ2-1; the table assigns TRBD1, which was not confirmed against the DNA. In germline, CDR1 is SGHDN, CDR2 FVKESK. Including both end residues, the CDR3 is 13 amino acids long. Here the CDR3 reads CASSQYFGTEQFF.

This sequence joins TRBV14 and TRBJ1-3; unclear D gene. The CDR3 extends over 15 amino acids. Per germline, CDR1 SGHDN and CDR2 FVKESK. V was clipped by 4 bases and J by 5 bases, with 15 bases between them. The CDR3 loop is CASSPRTQTRNTIYF. In nucleotides, the CDR3 is TGTGCCAGCAGCCCACGGACCCAGACAAGAAACACCATATATTTT.

The chain recombines TRBV4-1 with TRBJ2-5, with D perhaps matching TRBD1 (6 bases). CDR3 length: 15 residues. V shed 2 bases and J shed 1 base, with 11 bases lying between them. Germline CDR1 MGHRA, CDR2 YSYEKL. CDR3 residues: CASSQTQGFQETQYF. The CDR3 region has the DNA TGCGCCAGCAGCCAAACTCAGGGGTTCCAAGAGACCCAGTACTTC.

The rearrangement uses TRBV4-2 and TRBJ1-2; D is uncertain. The ends were cut back, 4 bases at V and 5 bases at J, with 20 bases in the middle. CDR1 and CDR2 from the germline V gene are LGHNA and YNFKEQ. The length of the CDR3 is 16 residues. The CDR3 loop reads CASSLGLGGEEYGYTF. CDR3 sequence (DNA): TGTGCCAGCAGCCTCGGGTTAGGCGGGGAGGAGTATGGCTACACCTTC.

This chain links TRBV5-8 with TRBJ2-1; no reliable D call. This CDR3 comprises 15 residues. Germline CDR1 and CDR2: SGHTS and YDEGEE. Trimming pared 0 bases from V and 0 bases from J, leaving 7 bases between. CDR3: CASSLGQSSYNEQFF. The CDR3 nucleotides read TGTGCCAGCAGCTTGGGGCAGAGCTCCTACAATGAGCAGTTCTTC.

CDR3 DNA: TGTGCCAGCAGCTTAGGGACGAGAGGACAGGGGGACACTGAAGCTTTCTTT. It specifies CASSLGTRGQGDTEAFF. The chain employs TRBV7-6 and TRBJ1-1; TRBD1 matches at 10 bases. The CDR3 runs to 17 residues. V was pared by 1 base and J by 3 bases, with 8 bases of the junction left unmatched. In germline, CDR1 is SGHVS, CDR2 FNYEAQ.

The chain employs TRBV9 and TRBJ2-1, with D perhaps matching TRBD2 (5 bases). The CDR3 consists of 13 residues. V dropped 0 bases and J dropped 8 bases, with 9 bases sitting between them. Germline CDR1 SGDLS, CDR2 YYNGEE. CDR3 residues: CASSVGLLDEQFF. In nucleotides, the CDR3 is TGTGCCAGCAGCGTAGGACTACTCGATGAGCAGTTCTTC.

The V and J genes are TRBV5-6 and TRBJ1-2; D is perhaps TRBD1 (6 bases). CDR1 is SGHDT and CDR2 is YYEEEE in the germline V gene. Trimming removed 5 bases from V and 3 bases from J, with 11 bases in between. The CDR3 covers 13 residues. CDR3 nucleotide sequence: TGTGCCAGCAGGGAAACAGGGCACTATGGCTACACCTTC. This encodes CASRETGHYGYTF.

The chain recombines TRBV30 with TRBJ1-6; D is undetermined. Germline-derived CDR1 and CDR2 are GTSNPN and SVGIG (reference sequence). The CDR3 consists of 14 residues. Trimming stripped 0 bases from V and 10 bases from J, with 13 bases between. The DNA for the CDR3 is TGTGCCTGGAGTGTACGAGGACTGTCATCACCCCTCCACTTT. Its protein product is CAWSVRGLSSPLHF.

The chain uses TRBV9 and TRBJ2-7; 7 bases fit TRBD1. V gave up 3 bases and J gave up 1 base; unmatched junction bases: 1. The CDR3 has 13 amino acids. Looked up from germline, CDR1 is SGDLS and CDR2 is YYNGEE. The CDR3 coding sequence is TGTGCCAGCAGCGGGGACAGATCCTACGAGCAGTACTTC. It translates to CASSGDRSYEQYF.

This chain joins TRBV9 and TRBJ2-1; 8 nucleotides agree with TRBD2. Trimming cost V 0 bases and J 7 bases; bases outside gene matches: 3. CDR1 is SGDLS and CDR2 is YYNGEE in the germline V gene. The CDR3 spans 14 residues. Here the CDR3 reads CASSVAIAGNEQFF. The CDR3 DNA sequence: TGTGCCAGCAGCGTAGCAATAGCGGGAAATGAGCAGTTCTTC. The whole variable domain, filled in from reference TRBV9 and TRBJ2-1, reads DSGVTQTPKHLITATGQRVTLRCSPRSGDLSVYWYQQSLDQGLQFLIQYYNGEERAKGNILERFSAQQFPDLHSELNLSSLELGDSALYFCASSVAIAGNEQFFGPGTRLTVL.

Written as DNA, the CDR3 is TGTGCCAGCAGCGTAGTTAGCGGGAGGACAGATACGCAGTATTTT. Its protein is CASSVVSGRTDTQYF. V gene TRBV9 combines with J gene TRBJ2-3; the match to TRBD2 covers 10 bases. The ends lost 0 bases at V and 3 bases at J; junction bases unmatched: 1. The germline CDR1 and CDR2 sequences are SGDLS and YYNGEE. The CDR3 is 15 amino acids.

The chain is built from TRBV7-9 and TRBJ1-5, with D tentatively TRBD1 (6 bases). Germline V CDR1 and CDR2: SEHNR, FQNEAQ (reference sequence). This CDR3 is 15 amino acids long. The V end was cut by 11 bases, the J end by 1 base, with 18 bases between. The CDR3 here is CAVGSPGASNQPQHF. The CDR3 nucleotides are TGTGCCGTGGGGTCGCCGGGGGCCAGCAATCAGCCCCAGCATTTT.

The J gene is TRBJ1-2, the V gene TRBV28; D is uncertain. CDR1 is MDHEN, CDR2 SYDVKM, per germline. The CDR3 length is 12 residues. V lost 5 bases to trimming and J lost 4 bases, with 8 bases between them. The CDR3 sequence is CASSPWGYGYTF. CDR3 bases: TGTGCCAGCAGTCCCTGGGGCTATGGCTACACCTTC.

This clone was recorded a few times. The chain is built from TRBV19 and TRBJ1-3, with D tentatively TRBD1 (6 bases). The CDR3 extends over 14 amino acids. Deletions cut 5 bases from V and 2 bases from J, with 10 bases between. In germline, CDR1 is LNHDA, CDR2 SQIVND (reference sequence). DNA of the CDR3: TGTGCCAGTAGTCTGACAGGAGCTGGAAACACCATATATTTT. Translated: CASSLTGAGNTIYF.